These 23 T cell receptor beta chains were sequenced from one sample in a study of cytomegalovirus exposure and HLA in healthy donors (dated by TCRdb to the late 2010s). Library prep was done by the immunoSEQ multiplex PCR assay. TCRdb took over this immuneACCESS table, retaining in-frame rearrangements with V and J assigned. Such tables are incomplete; in checked studies, under half of the missing clones stem from an unresolved V gene, and the remainder is unexplained. This sample is represented by 190,000 or so clones; roughly 80% of them were singletons. The ten largest clones capture 2.8% of the sample. The source material was PBMCs. The receptors stem from a woman in her late teens or twenties in good health and CMV-seropositive.

This CDR3 is CASSSTKTGPDSPLHF. The CDR3 region has the DNA TGTGCCAGCAGCTCTACAAAGACAGGTCCGGATTCACCCCTCCACTTT. The chain is built from TRBV5-6 and TRBJ1-6, with D possibly being TRBD1 (6 bases). This CDR3 spans 16 amino acids. The V end was cut by 3 bases, the J end by 8 bases, with 18 bases between. In germline, CDR1 is SGHDT, CDR2 YYEEEE.

V and J are TRBV7-6 and TRBJ1-2; possible D gene TRBD1, 6 bases. This CDR3 has 17 amino acids. Germline V gene data show CDR1 as SGHVS and CDR2 as FNYEAQ. V was clipped by 5 bases and J by 6 bases, with 25 bases between them. The CDR3 nucleotides read TGTGCCAGCAGCCCTGTCCTGGCAGGGGTAAATCTAAATGGCTACACCTTC. This encodes CASSPVLAGVNLNGYTF.

J is TRBJ2-1 and V is TRBV7-6; D not resolved. Trimming removed 2 bases from V and 2 bases from J, with 7 bases in between. From germline, CDR1 is SGHVS and CDR2 FNYEAQ. The CDR3 sequence is 14 residues long. CDR3 in DNA: TGTGCCAGCAGCTTATCCCCGGCCTACAATGAGCAGTTCTTC. This gives the protein CASSLSPAYNEQFF.

The rearrangement uses TRBV29-1 and TRBJ2-1; D perhaps matches TRBD1 (8 bases). This CDR3 is 12 amino acids long. V was pared by 3 bases and J by 12 bases, with 15 bases between. Germline loops: CDR1 SQVTM, CDR2 ANQGSEA. The CDR3 DNA reads as TGCAGCGTTGACCTGGGGGGGACAGGGCAGTTCTTC. Its protein is CSVDLGGTGQFF.

This rearrangement joins TRBV19 to TRBJ2-2, with D perhaps matching TRBD2 (5 bases). The V gene lost 5 bases and the J gene lost 4 bases, with 11 bases spanning the gap. The CDR3 spans 14 residues. Germline CDR1 LNHDA, CDR2 SQIVND (reference sequence). Here the CDR3 DNA reads TGTGCCAGTAGTGCCGGGATCCCCACCGGGGAGCTGTTTTTT. Its translation is CASSAGIPTGELFF.

The V call is TRBV7-2, the J call TRBJ1-4; D gene unclear. The V gene's germline CDR1 is SGHTA and CDR2 FQGNSA. The ends were cut back, 0 bases at V and 0 bases at J, with 8 bases in the middle. The CDR3 covers 16 residues. The CDR3 DNA reads TGTGCCAGCAGCTTAGCCCGAGGAGCAACTAATGAAAAACTGTTTTTT. Translating gives CASSLARGATNEKLFF. Full variable domain (missing parts from reference TRBV7-2 and TRBJ1-4): GAGVSQSPSNKVTEKGKDVELRCDPISGHTALYWYRQSLGQGLEFLIYFQGNSAPDKSGLPSDRFSAERTGGSVSTLTIQRTQQEDSAVYLCASSLARGATNEKLFFGSGTQLSVL.

This clone showed up just a few times. J is TRBJ2-7 and V is TRBV2; D is possibly TRBD2 (5 bases). Looked up from germline, CDR1 is SNHLY and CDR2 is FYNNEI. The CDR3 is made up of 14 amino acids. The ends were cut back, 6 bases at V and 4 bases at J, with 16 bases in the middle. CDR3 region: CASRVTTRAYEQYF. The CDR3, as DNA: TGTGCCAGCAGGGTCACAACTAGGGCGTACGAGCAGTACTTC.

The chain links TRBV4-1 to TRBJ2-7; TRBD1 agrees at 8 bases. V was pared by 4 bases and J by 3 bases, with 14 bases of the junction left unmatched. CDR1 is MGHRA and CDR2 is YSYEKL in the germline V gene. CDR3 length equals 17 residues. The CDR3 bases are TGCGCCAGCAGCCTCCTTTTAGCAGCAGGGGGCTTCTACGAGCAGTACTTC. Amino acid sequence: CASSLLLAAGGFYEQYF.

This clone was seen once. J is TRBJ2-5 and V is TRBV21-1; TRBD2, the table's D call, was not compared with the DNA. TRBV21-1 is termed a pseudogene. This CDR3 is built from 11 residues. CDR3 bases: TGTGCCAGCAGACGGTCGGAGACCCAGTACTTC. This gives the protein CASRRSETQYF.

V and J are TRBV6-1 and TRBJ2-2; the D gene is possibly TRBD2 (6 bases). CDR1 and CDR2 (germline): MNHNS, SASEGT. The V and J ends lost 2 bases and 6 bases respectively, with 13 bases between them. This CDR3 has 15 amino acids. CDR3 loop: CASSERSWGAGELFF. The CDR3 DNA reads as TGTGCCAGCAGTGAACGGTCTTGGGGGGCCGGGGAGCTGTTTTTT.

A single count supports this clone. The V call is TRBV18, the J call TRBJ1-2; TRBD1 agrees at 7 bases. CDR1 and CDR2 (germline): KGHSH, LQKENI. The CDR3 contains 14 residues. V was pared by 0 bases and J by 4 bases, with 2 bases of the junction left unmatched. The chain's CDR3 is CASSPPGQLYGYTF. CDR3 nucleotide sequence: TGTGCCAGCTCACCACCGGGACAGCTCTATGGCTACACCTTC.

This clone occurred a few times. J is TRBJ2-3 and V is TRBV10-2; D gene uncertain. The CDR3 contains 12 residues. V lost 6 bases and J lost 0, with 4 bases in between. The germline V gene encodes CDR1 WSHSY and CDR2 SAAADI. The CDR3 DNA is TGCGCCAGCAGGACTAGCACAGATACGCAGTATTTT. Protein product: CASRTSTDTQYF.

The chain joins TRBV27 to TRBJ2-7; 8 bases map to TRBD2. After removal of 8 bases from V and 2 bases from J, the junction contained 8 bases not matched to a gene. The CDR3 runs 14 residues. CDR1 is MNHEY, CDR2 SMNVEV, per germline (reference sequence). As DNA, the CDR3 is TGTGCCAGCTCACTCCGGGGGGGCCCCTACGAGCAGTACTTC. It translates to CASSLRGGPYEQYF.

In its sample, this clone was seen a few times. The DNA of the CDR3 is TGTGCCAGCACCATAACCTCCGGGCCCAGGGGGTCACCCCTCCACTTT. Amino acid sequence: CASTITSGPRGSPLHF. The chain employs TRBV5-5 and TRBJ1-6; 7 bases map to TRBD1. Looked up from germline, CDR1 is SGHKS and CDR2 is YYEKEE (reference sequence). This CDR3 region has 16 residues. J lost 10 bases, V lost 6 bases, and 16 bases had no gene match.

The DNA for the CDR3 is TGTGCCAGCACTCCCCTGTTCTGGGAGCACTATAATTCACCCCTCCACTTT. Translating it yields CASTPLFWEHYNSPLHF. This chain connects TRBV11-3 to TRBJ1-6; D is unresolved. Germline-derived CDR1 and CDR2 are SGHNT and YENEEA. The CDR3 runs to 17 residues. The V end was cut by 7 bases, the J end by 3 bases, with 19 bases between.

The J gene is TRBJ1-1, the V gene TRBV9, with TRBD1 as a possible D gene (5 bases). Germline V gene lookup returns CDR1 SGDLS and CDR2 YYNGEE. Trimming pared 4 bases from V and 12 bases from J, leaving 22 bases between. The CDR3 spans 14 residues. For the CDR3, the DNA is TGTGCCAGCAGCCCAGGGAGGGCGGCTATGCATACTTTCTTT. Amino acids: CASSPGRAAMHTFF.

The gene calls are TRBV28 and TRBJ1-3; the D gene is possibly TRBD1 (6 bases). In germline, CDR1 is MDHEN, CDR2 SYDVKM. The CDR3 has 15 amino acids. V lost 3 bases to trimming and J lost 0 bases, with 9 bases between them. The CDR3 coding sequence is TGTGCCAGCAGTTTCCCGACAGGCTCTGGAAACACCATATATTTT. Residues: CASSFPTGSGNTIYF.

This rearrangement joins TRBV7-8 to TRBJ2-5; no reliable D call. Trimming took 0 bases from V and 5 from J, leaving 7 bases between them. This CDR3 has 13 residues. Germline-derived CDR1 and CDR2 are SGHVS and FQNEAQ. The CDR3 DNA follows: TGTGCCAGCAGCTTAGCGCGCAGGGAGACCCAGTACTTC. Translated: CASSLARRETQYF.

The chain joins TRBV27 to TRBJ2-6; tentative D call: TRBD1 (6 bases). V was clipped by 5 bases and J by 1 base, with 21 bases between them. The germline gives CDR1 MNHEY, CDR2 SMNVEV (reference sequence). The CDR3 covers 19 residues. CDR3 in amino acids: CASSIKWTAGPSGANVLTF. The CDR3 DNA sequence: TGTGCCAGCAGTATAAAATGGACAGCCGGGCCTTCTGGGGCCAACGTCCTGACTTTC.

The chain has TRBV4-2 and TRBJ2-7, with D tentatively TRBD2 (6 bases). Trimming removed 0 bases at V and 3 bases at J, with 9 bases between. Germline V gene lookup returns CDR1 LGHNA and CDR2 YNFKEQ. The CDR3 spans 14 residues. CDR3 amino acids: CASSQERRDYEQYF. In nucleotides, the CDR3 is TGTGCCAGCAGCCAAGAAAGGCGGGACTACGAGCAGTACTTC.

This clone was seen a single time. The chain couples TRBV5-1 to TRBJ2-7, with D tentatively TRBD1 (5 bases). Trimming shortened V by 0 bases and J by 4 bases, and 11 bases separated the two germline ends. This CDR3 has 14 residues. Germline V gene sequence: CDR1 SGHRS, CDR2 YFSETQ. The CDR3 protein is CASSLGQGMYEQYF. The CDR3 nucleotides read TGCGCCAGCAGCTTGGGCCAGGGTATGTACGAGCAGTACTTC.

The rearrangement joins TRBV4-2 to TRBJ1-3, with a possible D match to TRBD1 (5 bases). Germline assignment: CDR1 LGHNA and CDR2 YNFKEQ. The CDR3 runs to 15 residues. V lost 2 bases and J 0 bases, leaving 8 bases between the germline ends. The chain's CDR3 is CASSQRGNSGNTIYF. DNA for the CDR3: TGTGCCAGCAGCCAACGGGGGAACTCTGGAAACACCATATATTTT.

The chain is built from TRBV9 and TRBJ1-6, with 8 bases fitting TRBD1. In germline, CDR1 is SGDLS, CDR2 YYNGEE. CDR3 length equals 14 residues. J was trimmed by 10 bases and V by 3 bases; bases with no gene match: 6. The CDR3 bases are TGTGCCAGCAGCGATCGACAGGGGAAATCACCCCTCCACTTT. It encodes CASSDRQGKSPLHF.